The clone carrying this T cell receptor beta chain came up a few times. The antigen is not known. Other DNA sequences from this sample encode an identical CDR3 as well. The data were taken from a study of identifying expanded T cells in peripheral blood. CDR1 is SGHNT, CDR2 YENEEA, per germline. The CDR3 extends over 18 amino acids. The ends were cut back, 0 bases at V and 0 bases at J, with 15 bases in the middle. No infections or other immune events were documented during collection. Some clones are missing from TCRdb's copy, which holds only in-frame ones; the method was immunoSEQ multiplex PCR. The sample gives some 78,000 clones, around nine tenths of which show up once; around 19% is in the top ten. Study-wide points: Clone count variance between approximately 2-week samples rose with total template count. Roughly 1.1 clones differed between technical replicates, versus approximately 17 and 20 over time.

Sequencing was done on a sample of blood. The chain uses TRBV11-3 and TRBJ2-1, with D possibly called TRBD1 or TRBD2 (7 bases each). The TCR comes from a person between 18 and 70 years old in good health. CDR3 region: CASSLDQGGSSSYNEQFF. DNA for the CDR3: TGTGCCAGCAGCTTAGATCAGGGGGGGAGCAGCTCCTACAATGAGCAGTTCTTC.